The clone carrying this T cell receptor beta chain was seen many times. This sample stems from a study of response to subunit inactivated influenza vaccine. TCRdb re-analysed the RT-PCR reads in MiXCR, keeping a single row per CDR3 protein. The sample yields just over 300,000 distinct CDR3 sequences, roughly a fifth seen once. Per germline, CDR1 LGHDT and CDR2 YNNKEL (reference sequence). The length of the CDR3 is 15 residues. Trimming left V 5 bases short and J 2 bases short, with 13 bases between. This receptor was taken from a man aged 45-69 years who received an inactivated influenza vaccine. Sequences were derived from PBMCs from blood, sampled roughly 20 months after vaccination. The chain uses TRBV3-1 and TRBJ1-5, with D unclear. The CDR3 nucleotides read TGTGCCAGCAGCGAACAGCCCCTGGGCAATCAGCCCCAGCATTTT. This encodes CASSEQPLGNQPQHF.